This is a list of T cell receptor beta chains from one sample in a study of blood T cell repertoires in COVID-19. The method was immunoSEQ multiplex PCR; TCRdb's version includes in-frame clones alone and lacks a portion of them. Of approximately 210,000 clones listed, just under 85% are singletons. Material: peripheral blood. Receptors originate from a woman aged 70-85 years with active or convalescent COVID-19. Each CDR3 is given with its conserved first and last residue. A D gene is named only where the DNA matches it firmly. The size entry is marked missing in some rows and otherwise reads once, few, many or a size class.

clone size | J gene | D gene | V gene | CDR3 DNA | CDR3 protein
NA | TRBJ2-7 | TRBD1 | TRBV9 | TGTGCCAGCAGTCCGACAGGGACCGAGCAGTACTTC | CASSPTGTEQYF
NA | TRBJ2-1 | TRBD2 | TRBV7-3 | TGTGCCAGCAGCTTATCTAGCGGGACTAATGAGCAGTTCTTC | CASSLSSGTNEQFF
NA | TRBJ1-1 | NA | TRBV19 | TGTGCCAGTAGTGGAACGAATCCAGGGCACACTGAAGCTTTCTTT | CASSGTNPGHTEAFF
NA | TRBJ1-5 | TRBD1 | TRBV30 | TGTGCCTGGAGTCGAGGACAGGGCGGTCAGCCCCAGCATTTT | CAWSRGQGGQPQHF
NA | TRBJ2-5 | TRBD1 | TRBV18 | TGTGCCAGCTCACTGGGACAGGGGGTAGAGACCCAGTACTTC | CASSLGQGVETQYF
NA | TRBJ2-5 | TRBD2 | TRBV19 | TGTGCCAGTAGTATGATTGGGGTGGGGAGGGAGGAGACCCAGTACTTC | CASSMIGVGREETQYF
NA | TRBJ2-5 | TRBD2 | TRBV2 | TGTGCCAGCAGTAGCGGGAGGGCACCGGAGACCCAGTACTTC | CASSSGRAPETQYF
once | TRBJ2-5 | NA | TRBV5-1 | TGCGCCAGCAGCTTGAACGGCGGGTCAGAGACCCAGTACTTC | CASSLNGGSETQYF
NA | TRBJ2-6 | TRBD1 | TRBV11-2 | TGTGCCAGCAGCTCTTTACAGGGGTCTGGGGCCAACGTCCTGACTTTC | CASSSLQGSGANVLTF
NA | TRBJ2-5 | TRBD2 | TRBV5-1 | TGCGCCAGCGCTTACCCCGAAGCGGGAGGAGTGCAAGAGACCCAGTACTTC | CASAYPEAGGVQETQYF
few | TRBJ2-7 | TRBD2 | TRBV11-2 | TGTGCCAGCAGCTTGGTGAGCGGGAGCTACGAGCAGTACTTC | CASSLVSGSYEQYF
once | TRBJ1-4 | NA | TRBV30 | TGTGCCTGGAGTGTACTACGGGAAACGGGGCGGGGGGAAAAACTGTTTTTT | CAWSVLRETGRGEKLFF
NA | TRBJ2-1 | TRBD2 | TRBV5-1 | TGCGCCAGCAGCTTGTTAGCGGGAGGGCCCTTGTACGAGCAGTTCTTC | CASSLLAGGPLYEQFF
once | TRBJ2-7 | TRBD2 | TRBV6-2/TRBV6-3 | TGTGCCAGCAGTCCCTCGGCGGGAGGAATCTACGAGCAGTACTTC | CASSPSAGGIYEQYF
NA | TRBJ2-3 | NA | TRBV4-1 | TGCGCCAGCAGCCAAAAGGGGTCTGGGCGCCGCACAGATACGCAGTATTTT | CASSQKGSGRRTDTQYF
NA | TRBJ2-3 | NA | TRBV4-1 | TGCGCCAGCAGCCCCCCTGGGCTAGCATTTGAGAAGTATTTT | CASSPPGLAFEKYF
NA | TRBJ2-1 | NA | TRBV30 | TGTGCCTGGAGTGTCAAGGCTAGTTCGAGTGAGCAGTTCTTC | CAWSVKASSSEQFF
NA | TRBJ2-5 | NA | TRBV23-1 | TGCGCCAGCAGTCTAGAACCTTCTTCCCAAGAGACCCAGTACTTC | CASSLEPSSQETQYF
NA | TRBJ2-1 | NA | TRBV2 | TGTGCCAGCAAGGGAGGCGGTCAAATCTATGAGCAGTTCTTC | CASKGGGQIYEQFF
few | TRBJ2-1 | TRBD2 | TRBV2 | TGTGCCAGCAGGGCGCGAGGTAGCGGGAGATCCAGTGAGCAGTTCTTC | CASRARGSGRSSEQFF
NA | TRBJ2-1 | NA | TRBV15 | TGTGCCACCAGCAGAGTGTCCCGAAGGCGGGACGAAGAGCAGTTCTTC | CATSRVSRRRDEEQFF
NA | TRBJ2-7 | TRBD2 | TRBV7-3 | TGTGCCAGCAGCCCTCTTGATACTAGCGGGAGATTTAAGGGGCCCTACGAGCAGTACTTC | CASSPLDTSGRFKGPYEQYF
few | TRBJ1-6 | NA | TRBV6-2/TRBV6-3 | TGTGCCAGCAGTTACGGAGCCTTGTCACCCCTCCACTTT | CASSYGALSPLHF
NA | TRBJ2-1 | TRBD2 | TRBV28 | TGTGCCAGTGCGGGAGTCCAGTCGAACAATGAGCAGTTCTTC | CASAGVQSNNEQFF
once | TRBJ2-1 | NA | TRBV11-2 | TGTGCCAGCAGCCCGAGGGGGGGGGCCTCTAGACTTTACAATGAGCAGTTCTTC | CASSPRGGASRLYNEQFF
NA | TRBJ2-7 | NA | TRBV27 | TGTGCCAGCAGTTGGGGCTTTGGGTACGAGCAGTACTTC | CASSWGFGYEQYF
NA | TRBJ1-2 | NA | TRBV14 | TGTGCCAGCAGCCCTCTCGGGACCGGGGGAACTAACTATGGCTACACCTTC | CASSPLGTGGTNYGYTF